These 17 T cell receptor beta chains originate from one sample sequenced in a study of blood T cell repertoires in COVID-19. TCRdb's copy holds only in-frame clones and misses some; the assay was immunoSEQ multiplex PCR. The sample lists around 70,000 clones; around 74% were seen once. The sequencing input was peripheral blood. The receptors derive from an older man with acute or convalescent COVID-19.

The chain carries TRBV7-9 and TRBJ2-5, with D perhaps TRBD2 (7 bases). The length of the CDR3 is 15 residues. Trimming stripped 7 bases from V and 2 bases from J, with 17 bases between. Germline V gene lookup returns CDR1 SEHNR and CDR2 FQNEAQ (reference sequence). Written as DNA, the CDR3 is TGTGCCAGCACACTGAAGCGGGACATTCAAGAGACCCAGTACTTC. Protein sequence: CASTLKRDIQETQYF.

The V and J genes are TRBV25-1 and TRBJ2-1; D remains unclear. Germline V lookup: CDR1 MGHDK, CDR2 SYGVNS. The CDR3 runs to 14 residues. With 1 base removed from V and 9 bases from J, the gap between germline ends came to 13 bases. The DNA for the CDR3 is TGTGCCAGCAGTGAATCCGGCTGGCTAGGTGAGCAGTTCTTC. Amino acid sequence: CASSESGWLGEQFF.

The chain employs TRBV7-2 and TRBJ2-3; D is ambiguous. CDR1 and CDR2 from the germline V gene are SGHTA and FQGNSA. The CDR3 length is 14 residues. Deletions cut 2 bases from V and 14 bases from J, with 20 bases between. The CDR3 DNA sequence: TGTGCCAGCAGCTTATATGGTAGCTCCATAGTTCCGTATTTT. Protein sequence: CASSLYGSSIVPYF.

This clone occurred a few times. This sequence joins TRBV4-1 and TRBJ2-7; 10 nucleotides agree with TRBD2. CDR1 is MGHRA and CDR2 is YSYEKL in the germline V gene. The CDR3 totals 16 residues. V lost 1 base to trimming and J lost 2 bases; unmatched junction nucleotides: 5. CDR3 region: CASSQGPSGSAYEQYF. CDR3 sequence (DNA): TGCGCCAGCAGCCAAGGGCCTAGCGGGAGTGCCTACGAGCAGTACTTC.

This clone was recorded only once. The chain employs TRBV27 and TRBJ1-2; 8 bases align to TRBD1. The CDR3 has 13 amino acids. The germline V gene has CDR1 MNHEY and CDR2 SMNVEV (reference sequence). Unmatched junction bases numbered 5, after V lost 5 bases and J lost 6 bases. The DNA of the CDR3 is TGTGCCAGCAGTCAGCAGGGGGCGCATGGCTACACCTTC. This encodes CASSQQGAHGYTF.

This clone was seen only a few times. The V and J genes are TRBV7-8 and TRBJ2-2; D remains ambiguous. Germline lookup yields CDR1 SGHVS and CDR2 FQNEAQ. The CDR3 extends over 16 amino acids. Trimming stripped 1 base from V and 6 bases from J, with 15 bases between. CDR3 residues: CASSLVLGANAGELFF. CDR3 sequence (DNA): TGTGCCAGCAGCTTAGTACTTGGTGCCAACGCCGGGGAGCTGTTTTTT.

The chain combines TRBV3-1 (or the pseudogene TRBV3-2) with TRBJ2-1; possibly TRBD2 for D (6 bases). Trimming left V 6 bases short and J 1 base short, with 13 bases between. In germline, CDR1 is LGHDT, CDR2 YNNKEL (reference sequence). CDR3 size: 15 residues. The CDR3 nucleotides read TGTGCCAGCAGTCCTCAAGGGAGGTCCTACAATGAGCAGTTCTTC. Translation gives CASSPQGRSYNEQFF.

This chain joins TRBV10-3 and TRBJ2-1; 13 bases agree with TRBD2. CDR3 length: 14 residues. Trimming at V came to 6 bases and at J to 10 bases, leaving 6 bases not matched to a gene. CDR1 and CDR2 from the germline V gene are ENHRY and SYGVKD. The CDR3 DNA reads TGTGCCATCAGCCACGGACTAGCGGGAGCGGAGCAGTTCTTC. As protein: CAISHGLAGAEQFF.

This chain connects TRBV1 to TRBJ2-3; the tabulated D call, TRBD1, remains unverified against the DNA. TRBV1 is a documented pseudogene. The length of the CDR3 is 16 residues. CDR3 residues: CTSSLRQAQSADTQYF. CDR3 DNA: TGCACCAGCAGCTTACGACAGGCCCAGAGCGCAGATACGCAGTATTTT.

The chain combines TRBV14 with TRBJ1-4; D not resolved. The germline CDR1 and CDR2 sequences are SGHDN and FVKESK. Trimming pared 2 bases from V and 8 bases from J, leaving 21 bases between. The CDR3 covers 17 residues. This CDR3 reads CASSQHWVRVRNEKLFF. CDR3 DNA sequence: TGTGCCAGCAGCCAACATTGGGTACGGGTTCGAAACGAAAAACTGTTTTTT.

This chain uses TRBV4-1 with TRBJ2-1; TRBD1 might be the D (6 bases). The V end lost 0 bases, the J end lost 0 bases, and 15 bases lay between the germline ends. This CDR3 has 18 residues. The germline V gene has CDR1 MGHRA and CDR2 YSYEKL. CDR3 coding DNA: TGCGCCAGCAGCCAAGAAAGTGCAGGGGTACTCTCCTACAATGAGCAGTTCTTC. Translated: CASSQESAGVLSYNEQFF.

The rearrangement links TRBV7-9 to TRBJ2-2; TRBD1 matches 8 bases. V shed 5 bases and J 8 bases; nucleotides not matched to a gene: 10. This CDR3 has 15 residues. Germline V CDR1 and CDR2: SEHNR, FQNEAQ (reference sequence). In DNA, the CDR3 is TGTGCCAGCAGCCCCATGGACAGGGCCAGGGGGGAGCTGTTTTTT. It specifies CASSPMDRARGELFF.

V usage is TRBV9 and J usage is TRBJ2-1; TRBD2 matches at 7 bases. V dropped 0 bases and J dropped 3; count of bases not matched to a gene: 6. Germline CDR1 and CDR2: SGDLS and YYNGEE. The CDR3 is 16 residues long. The CDR3 is CASSVGSSGFYNEQFF. In DNA form, the CDR3 reads TGTGCCAGCAGCGTAGGGTCTAGCGGATTCTACAATGAGCAGTTCTTC.

The chain has TRBV7-9 and TRBJ2-1; 14 nucleotides agree with TRBD2. In germline, CDR1 is SEHNR, CDR2 FQNEAQ (reference sequence). The CDR3 has 13 residues. V was clipped by 8 bases and J by 8 bases; unmatched bases: 2. The CDR3 DNA follows: TGTGCCAGCGGGACTAGCGGGAGCCATGAGCAGTTCTTC. Encoded protein: CASGTSGSHEQFF.

This sequence joins TRBV15 and TRBJ2-5; D perhaps matches TRBD1 (6 bases). Germline V gene data show CDR1 as LNHNV and CDR2 as YYDKDF (reference sequence). The V and J ends lost 1 base and 5 bases respectively, with 20 bases between them. The CDR3 is 17 amino acids. The CDR3 reads CATSRGGAGAGVETQYF. The DNA for the CDR3 is TGTGCCACCAGCAGAGGAGGGGCAGGGGCCGGGGTGGAGACCCAGTACTTC.

This chain joins TRBV11-2 and TRBJ1-5; 7 nucleotides line up with TRBD1. Germline-derived CDR1 and CDR2 are SGHAT and FQNNGV. The CDR3 is 13 amino acids. V lost 5 bases to trimming and J lost 7 bases; unmatched junction nucleotides: 5. CDR3 protein: CASSRDSQQPQHF. The CDR3 DNA reads TGTGCCAGCAGCCGGGACAGCCAGCAGCCCCAGCATTTT. Full variable domain (remainder filled in from reference TRBV11-2 and TRBJ1-5): EAGVAQSPRYKIIEKRQSVAFWCNPISGHATLYWYQQILGQGPKLLIQFQNNGVVDDSQLPKDRFSAERLKGVDSTLKIQPAKLEDSAVYLCASSRDSQQPQHFGDGTRLSIL.

The chain joins TRBV5-1 to TRBJ2-1; maybe TRBD1 (6 bases). This CDR3 spans 16 amino acids. V was cut by 0 bases and J by 0 bases, with 10 bases left in between. CDR1 is SGHRS and CDR2 is YFSETQ in the germline V gene. The CDR3 DNA sequence: TGCGCCAGCAGCTTGGGGCAGGGGAGCTCCTACAATGAGCAGTTCTTC. Translation: CASSLGQGSSYNEQFF.